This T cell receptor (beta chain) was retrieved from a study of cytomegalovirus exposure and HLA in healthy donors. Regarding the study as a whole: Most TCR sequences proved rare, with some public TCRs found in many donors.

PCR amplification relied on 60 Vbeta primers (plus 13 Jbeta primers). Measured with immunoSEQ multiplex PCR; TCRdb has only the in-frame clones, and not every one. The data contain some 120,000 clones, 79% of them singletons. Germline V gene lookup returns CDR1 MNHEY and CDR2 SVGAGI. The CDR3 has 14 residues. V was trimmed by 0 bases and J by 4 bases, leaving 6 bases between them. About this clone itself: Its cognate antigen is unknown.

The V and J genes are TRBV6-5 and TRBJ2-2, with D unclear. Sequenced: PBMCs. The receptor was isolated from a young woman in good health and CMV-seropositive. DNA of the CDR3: TGTGCCAGCAGTTACTCCCAACTCACCGGGGAGCTGTTTTTT. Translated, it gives CASSYSQLTGELFF.